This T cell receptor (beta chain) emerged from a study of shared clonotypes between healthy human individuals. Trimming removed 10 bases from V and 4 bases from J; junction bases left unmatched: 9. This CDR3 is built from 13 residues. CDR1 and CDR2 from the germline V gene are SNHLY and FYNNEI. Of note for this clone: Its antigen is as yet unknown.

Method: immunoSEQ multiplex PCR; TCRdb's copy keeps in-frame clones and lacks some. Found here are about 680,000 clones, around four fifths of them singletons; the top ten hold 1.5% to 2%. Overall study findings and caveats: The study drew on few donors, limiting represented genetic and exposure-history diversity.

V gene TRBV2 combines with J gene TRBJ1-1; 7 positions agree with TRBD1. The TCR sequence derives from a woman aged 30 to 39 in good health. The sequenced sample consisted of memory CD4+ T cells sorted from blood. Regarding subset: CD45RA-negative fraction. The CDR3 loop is CAKEGAPRTEAFF. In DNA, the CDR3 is TGTGCCAAAGAGGGGGCGCCTCGCACTGAAGCTTTCTTT.